These T cell receptor beta chains were read from a single sample in a study of blood T cell repertoires in COVID-19. Data came from immunoSEQ multiplex PCR; TCRdb stores just in-frame clones and leaves some out. The table includes 75,000 to 100,000 clones, approximately 87% detected once. The sequencing sample was made of peripheral blood. The receptor set was obtained from a human donor in a cohort sampled during active COVID-19. Both conserved end residues are part of each CDR3. A D gene is named only where the DNA matches it firmly. Rows may omit the clone size; those that give it use once, few, many or a size class.

CDR3 length: 14
J gene: TRBJ1-2
V gene: TRBV3-1/TRBV3-2
D gene: TRBD1
clone size: .
CDR3 protein: CASSPLDRAGRYTF
CDR3 DNA: TGTGCCAGCAGCCCCCTGGACAGGGCGGGACGCTACACCTTC

CDR3 length: 14
J gene: TRBJ2-3
V gene: TRBV5-1
D gene: TRBD1
clone size: .
CDR3 protein: CASSLEGTGDTQYF
CDR3 DNA: TGCGCCAGCAGCTTGGAAGGGACAGGGGATACGCAGTATTTT

CDR3 length: 13
J gene: TRBJ1-1
V gene: TRBV29-1
D gene: .
clone size: .
CDR3 protein: CSVARSFNTEAFF
CDR3 DNA: TGCAGCGTTGCCCGGTCGTTTAACACTGAAGCTTTCTTT

CDR3 length: 15
J gene: TRBJ2-1
V gene: TRBV7-4
D gene: .
clone size: .
CDR3 protein: CASSFMASVHNEQFF
CDR3 DNA: TGTGCCAGCAGCTTTATGGCTAGCGTACACAATGAGCAGTTCTTC

CDR3 length: 14
J gene: TRBJ1-4
V gene: TRBV3-1/TRBV3-2
D gene: .
clone size: few
CDR3 protein: CASSQQGTNEKLFF
CDR3 DNA: TGTGCCAGCAGCCAACAGGGAACTAATGAAAAACTGTTTTTT

CDR3 length: 14
J gene: TRBJ2-5
V gene: TRBV18
D gene: .
clone size: .
CDR3 protein: CASSPDTVQETQYF
CDR3 DNA: TGTGCCAGCTCACCGGACACGGTCCAAGAGACCCAGTACTTC

CDR3 length: 14
J gene: TRBJ1-6
V gene: TRBV6-5
D gene: .
clone size: .
CDR3 protein: CASRPPGQNSPLHF
CDR3 DNA: TGTGCCAGCAGACCTCCGGGACAAAATTCACCCCTCCACTTT

CDR3 length: 18
J gene: TRBJ1-2
V gene: TRBV6-2/TRBV6-3
D gene: TRBD1
clone size: once
CDR3 protein: CASSYSPPGTGQNYGYTF
CDR3 DNA: TGTGCCAGCAGTTACTCGCCCCCTGGGACAGGACAAAACTATGGCTACACCTTC

CDR3 length: 16
J gene: TRBJ1-3
V gene: TRBV5-1
D gene: TRBD1
clone size: .
CDR3 protein: CASSMGGTASGNTIYF
CDR3 DNA: TGCGCCAGCAGCATGGGGGGGACAGCCTCTGGAAACACCATATATTTT

CDR3 length: 14
J gene: TRBJ1-2
V gene: TRBV7-8
D gene: .
clone size: .
CDR3 protein: CASSLGTGTYGYTF
CDR3 DNA: TGTGCCAGCAGCTTAGGTACAGGGACCTATGGCTACACCTTC

CDR3 length: 17
J gene: TRBJ2-5
V gene: TRBV28
D gene: TRBD2
clone size: .
CDR3 protein: CASSFPFFSGDQETQYF
CDR3 DNA: TGTGCCAGCAGTTTCCCGTTTTTTAGCGGGGATCAAGAGACCCAGTACTTC

CDR3 length: 15
J gene: TRBJ2-5
V gene: TRBV19
D gene: .
clone size: .
CDR3 protein: CASSIGLIFQETQYF
CDR3 DNA: TGTGCCAGTAGTATAGGACTGATCTTTCAAGAGACCCAGTACTTC

CDR3 length: 12
J gene: TRBJ2-5
V gene: TRBV5-5
D gene: .
clone size: .
CDR3 protein: CASYGSGETQYF
CDR3 DNA: TGTGCCAGCTACGGATCGGGGGAGACCCAGTACTTC

CDR3 length: 14
J gene: TRBJ2-5
V gene: TRBV11-2
D gene: .
clone size: once
CDR3 protein: CASSFSGGQETQYF
CDR3 DNA: TGTGCCAGCAGCTTTAGCGGAGGGCAAGAGACCCAGTACTTC

CDR3 length: 17
J gene: TRBJ2-1
V gene: TRBV3-1/TRBV3-2
D gene: .
clone size: .
CDR3 protein: CASSQGAGVPQGADQFF
CDR3 DNA: TGTGCCAGCAGCCAAGGGGCGGGGGTGCCGCAGGGGGCGGACCAGTTCTTC

CDR3 length: 16
J gene: TRBJ2-1
V gene: TRBV19
D gene: .
clone size: .
CDR3 protein: CASQPSAVNPYNEQFF
CDR3 DNA: TGTGCCAGCCAACCGTCGGCGGTCAACCCCTACAATGAGCAGTTCTTC

CDR3 length: 15
J gene: TRBJ2-5
V gene: TRBV29-1
D gene: TRBD2
clone size: once
CDR3 protein: CSVEAPTSGRGTQYF
CDR3 DNA: TGCAGCGTTGAGGCCCCGACTAGCGGGAGAGGGACCCAGTACTTC

CDR3 length: 19
J gene: TRBJ1-4
V gene: TRBV7-3
D gene: TRBD1
clone size: .
CDR3 protein: CATFLGLGTESPTNEKLFF
CDR3 DNA: TGTGCCACCTTCTTAGGACTCGGGACAGAATCTCCAACTAATGAAAAACTGTTTTTT

CDR3 length: 15
J gene: TRBJ1-1
V gene: TRBV10-3
D gene: TRBD1
clone size: .
CDR3 protein: CAIGDRTGPNTEAFF
CDR3 DNA: TGTGCCATCGGTGACCGGACAGGACCGAACACTGAAGCTTTCTTT

CDR3 length: 18
J gene: TRBJ2-1
V gene: TRBV3-1/TRBV3-2
D gene: TRBD1
clone size: once
CDR3 protein: CASSQDFGTGSLYNEQFF
CDR3 DNA: TGTGCCAGCAGCCAAGATTTTGGGACAGGGTCCCTTTACAATGAGCAGTTCTTC

CDR3 length: 15
J gene: TRBJ2-5
V gene: TRBV4-1
D gene: .
clone size: .
CDR3 protein: CASSPSGTVGETQYF
CDR3 DNA: TGCGCCAGCAGCCCAAGCGGTACAGTCGGAGAGACCCAGTACTTC

CDR3 length: 15
J gene: TRBJ1-4
V gene: TRBV28
D gene: TRBD1
clone size: .
CDR3 protein: CASSLGGGKNEKLFF
CDR3 DNA: TGTGCCAGCAGTTTAGGAGGGGGCAAGAACGAAAAACTGTTTTTT

CDR3 length: 13
J gene: TRBJ1-5
V gene: TRBV2
D gene: TRBD1
clone size: .
CDR3 protein: CASKDREDQPQHF
CDR3 DNA: TGTGCCAGCAAAGACAGGGAGGATCAGCCCCAGCATTTT

CDR3 length: 14
J gene: TRBJ2-1
V gene: TRBV2
D gene: .
clone size: .
CDR3 protein: CATRGGPLYNEQFF
CDR3 DNA: TGTGCCACCAGAGGGGGTCCTCTTTACAATGAGCAGTTCTTC

CDR3 length: 17
J gene: TRBJ2-3
V gene: TRBV3-1/TRBV3-2
D gene: .
clone size: .
CDR3 protein: CASSQSQGRSYTDTQYF
CDR3 DNA: TGTGCCAGCAGCCAGTCCCAGGGTAGATCGTATACAGATACGCAGTATTTT

CDR3 length: 13
J gene: TRBJ2-5
V gene: TRBV6-6
D gene: TRBD2
clone size: .
CDR3 protein: CASCPAGEETQYF
CDR3 DNA: TGTGCCAGCTGTCCAGCGGGAGAAGAGACCCAGTACTTC

CDR3 length: 16
J gene: TRBJ1-4
V gene: TRBV4-3
D gene: .
clone size: .
CDR3 protein: CASSLGGGTTNEKLFF
CDR3 DNA: TGCGCCAGCAGCCTCGGGGGGGGAACCACTAATGAAAAACTGTTTTTT

CDR3 length: 13
J gene: TRBJ1-2
V gene: TRBV6-5
D gene: TRBD1
clone size: .
CDR3 protein: CASRGQGNYGYTF
CDR3 DNA: TGTGCCAGCAGAGGACAGGGAAACTATGGCTACACCTTC

CDR3 length: 14
J gene: TRBJ2-7
V gene: TRBV5-1
D gene: .
clone size: .
CDR3 protein: CASSLRTPTYEQYF
CDR3 DNA: TGCGCCAGCAGCTTAAGGACTCCAACCTACGAGCAGTACTTC

CDR3 length: 13
J gene: TRBJ1-1
V gene: TRBV19
D gene: .
clone size: few
CDR3 protein: CATAGGRNTEAFF
CDR3 DNA: TGTGCCACCGCCGGGGGAAGGAACACTGAAGCTTTCTTT

CDR3 length: 14
J gene: TRBJ2-6
V gene: TRBV29-1
D gene: .
clone size: once
CDR3 protein: CSIGTPGGANVLTF
CDR3 DNA: TGCAGCATAGGGACACCGGGGGGGGCCAACGTCCTGACTTTC

CDR3 length: 14
J gene: TRBJ2-5
V gene: TRBV2
D gene: .
clone size: .
CDR3 protein: CASTEEAPLETQYF
CDR3 DNA: TGTGCCAGCACCGAAGAGGCCCCGTTGGAGACCCAGTACTTC

CDR3 length: 14
J gene: TRBJ1-5
V gene: TRBV2
D gene: .
clone size: .
CDR3 protein: CASTAGIPGQPQHF
CDR3 DNA: TGTGCCAGCACGGCGGGGATACCAGGTCAGCCCCAGCATTTT

CDR3 length: 14
J gene: TRBJ1-2
V gene: TRBV15
D gene: .
clone size: .
CDR3 protein: CATSRDRSSYGYTF
CDR3 DNA: TGTGCCACCAGCAGAGATCGGAGCAGCTATGGCTACACCTTC

CDR3 length: 12
J gene: TRBJ1-6
V gene: TRBV5-1
D gene: .
clone size: .
CDR3 protein: CASSLNNSPLHF
CDR3 DNA: TGCGCCAGCAGCCTAAATAATTCACCCCTCCACTTT

CDR3 length: 15
J gene: TRBJ1-5
V gene: TRBV28
D gene: TRBD1
clone size: .
CDR3 protein: CASSLVRGFNQPQHF
CDR3 DNA: TGTGCCAGCAGTTTAGTCAGGGGGTTCAATCAGCCCCAGCATTTT

CDR3 length: 16
J gene: TRBJ2-5
V gene: TRBV25-1
D gene: TRBD1
clone size: .
CDR3 protein: CASSANRDRVSETQYF
CDR3 DNA: TGTGCCAGCAGTGCGAACCGGGACAGGGTTTCAGAGACCCAGTACTTC

CDR3 length: 14
J gene: TRBJ1-2
V gene: TRBV27
D gene: .
clone size: .
CDR3 protein: CASSPLGRLYGYTF
CDR3 DNA: TGTGCCAGCAGTCCCCTCGGTAGACTCTATGGCTACACCTTC

CDR3 length: 15
J gene: TRBJ2-1
V gene: TRBV4-2
D gene: TRBD2
clone size: once
CDR3 protein: CASSQLAASYNEQFF
CDR3 DNA: TGTGCCAGCAGCCAACTAGCGGCCTCCTACAATGAGCAGTTCTTC

CDR3 length: 12
J gene: TRBJ1-1
V gene: TRBV7-2
D gene: .
clone size: .
CDR3 protein: CASSSVAGEAFF
CDR3 DNA: TGTGCCAGCAGCTCCGTGGCGGGGGAAGCTTTCTTT

CDR3 length: 14
J gene: TRBJ2-7
V gene: TRBV7-2
D gene: .
clone size: .
CDR3 protein: CASSLRDISYEQYF
CDR3 DNA: TGTGCCAGCAGCCTCCGGGACATCTCCTACGAGCAGTACTTC

CDR3 length: 14
J gene: TRBJ1-4
V gene: TRBV5-1
D gene: .
clone size: .
CDR3 protein: CASTWTNENEKLFF
CDR3 DNA: TGCGCCAGCACCTGGACTAACGAAAATGAAAAACTGTTTTTT

CDR3 length: 14
J gene: TRBJ2-7
V gene: TRBV6-5
D gene: .
clone size: .
CDR3 protein: CASSYLDSSYEQYF
CDR3 DNA: TGTGCCAGCAGTTATCTGGACAGCTCCTACGAGCAGTACTTC

CDR3 length: 15
J gene: TRBJ2-7
V gene: TRBV24-1
D gene: .
clone size: .
CDR3 protein: CATSDSRQNSYEQYF
CDR3 DNA: TGTGCCACCAGTGATTCAAGACAGAACTCCTACGAGCAGTACTTC

CDR3 length: 16
J gene: TRBJ2-3
V gene: TRBV2
D gene: TRBD2
clone size: once
CDR3 protein: CASIGDLAGGTDTQYF
CDR3 DNA: TGTGCCAGCATTGGGGATTTAGCGGGAGGCACAGATACGCAGTATTTT

CDR3 length: 14
J gene: TRBJ1-6
V gene: TRBV9
D gene: TRBD1
clone size: few
CDR3 protein: CASSAGTVNSPLHF
CDR3 DNA: TGTGCCAGCAGCGCCGGGACAGTTAATTCACCCCTCCACTTT

CDR3 length: 14
J gene: TRBJ1-2
V gene: TRBV10-3
D gene: TRBD1
clone size: few
CDR3 protein: CAISESRDRVGYTF
CDR3 DNA: TGTGCCATCAGTGAGTCCCGGGACAGGGTTGGCTACACCTTC

CDR3 length: 13
J gene: TRBJ2-2
V gene: TRBV27
D gene: .
clone size: .
CDR3 protein: CASISGAAGELFF
CDR3 DNA: TGTGCCAGCATATCAGGGGCGGCCGGGGAGCTGTTTTTT